This paragraph reports one T cell receptor (beta chain). The antigen is not known. This entry belongs to a study of cytomegalovirus exposure and HLA in healthy donors. Broader study findings: There were some V segments, including TRBV6-2 and TRBV6-3, excluded as indistinguishable.

Trimming pared 0 bases from V and 3 bases from J, leaving 10 bases between. Germline CDR1 is SGHRS and CDR2 is YFSETQ. The length of the CDR3 is 14 residues. The PCR contained 60 Vbeta and 13 Jbeta primers. The assay was immunoSEQ multiplex PCR, and TCRdb's table has in-frame clones only and misses some. Altogether 60,000 to 100,000 clones are present, around 81% being singletons, with the ten largest covering 1.5% to 2%. The gene calls are TRBV5-1 and TRBJ2-7; no clear D. Sequencing used PBMCs. The clonotype was recovered from a man in his forties in good health and CMV-seronegative. The CDR3 sequence is CASSLVGDFYEQYF. The DNA for the CDR3 is TGCGCCAGCAGCTTGGTCGGAGACTTCTACGAGCAGTACTTC.